At least ten counts were recorded for the clone carrying this T cell receptor (beta chain). TCRdb's copy holds only in-frame clones and misses some; the assay was immunoSEQ multiplex PCR. The repertoire holds tens of thousands of clones, roughly 80% seen once, with approximately 7% in the top ten. The sample belongs to a study of OX40 agonist ivuxolimab in advanced cancers. Study-wide background: Patients took ivuxolimab, an agonistic anti-OX40 (CD134) antibody. Prior therapy, whether anti-PD-1, anti-PD-L1 or anti-CTLA-4, was allowed, and 40% had some. Partial responses were achieved by three patients: one hepatocellular carcinoma, two cutaneous melanoma.

With 3 bases removed from V and 2 bases from J, the gap between germline ends came to 10 bases. The CDR3 extends over 14 amino acids. Germline values: CDR1 SGHKS, CDR2 YYEKEE (reference sequence). Blood sampling took place at baseline, cycle 4 day 1, and cycle 7 day 1. Sequenced material: CD4+ or CD8+ T cells sorted from blood, taken in a trial of the OX40 agonist ivuxolimab. The clonotype was recovered from an adult with an advanced solid tumor such as melanoma, head and neck, liver or kidney cancer. The chain carries TRBV5-5 and TRBJ2-3, with D tentatively TRBD2 (6 bases). The CDR3 protein is CASSSGDFTDTQYF. The CDR3 DNA reads as TGTGCCAGCAGCTCGGGGGATTTCACAGATACGCAGTATTTT.